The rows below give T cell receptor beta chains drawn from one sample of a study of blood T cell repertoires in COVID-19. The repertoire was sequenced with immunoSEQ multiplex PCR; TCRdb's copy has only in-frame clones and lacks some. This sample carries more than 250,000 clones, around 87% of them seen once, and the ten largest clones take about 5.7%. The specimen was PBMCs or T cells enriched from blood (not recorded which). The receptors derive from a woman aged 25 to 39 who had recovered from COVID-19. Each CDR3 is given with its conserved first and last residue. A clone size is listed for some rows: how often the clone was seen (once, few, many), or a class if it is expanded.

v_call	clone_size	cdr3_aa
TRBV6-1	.	CASSEARQGGYTF
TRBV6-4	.	CASSDSPGGPYNEQFF
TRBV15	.	CATSRDTESTSGAFF
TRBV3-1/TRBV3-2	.	CASSQDYATGRETQYF
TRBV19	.	CASSLRGGAGELFF
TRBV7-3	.	CASSPPGAGWDEQYF
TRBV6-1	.	CASSEPRTGRSPLHF
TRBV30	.	CAWSAYQETQYF
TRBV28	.	CASSPPRGGGTEAFF
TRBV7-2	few	CASSLGPRDGYTF
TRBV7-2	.	CASSLRDTGYTF
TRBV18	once	CASSPTRQNSNMNTEAFF
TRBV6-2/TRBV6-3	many	CASSYSAYDRGPYNSPLHF
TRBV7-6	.	CASSLGGTGRWYSNEKLFF
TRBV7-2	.	CASSFSGTDSYEQYF
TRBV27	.	CASSRYGNNSPLHF
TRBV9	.	CASSAGTINTDTQYF
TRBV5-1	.	CASSRAGNDNEQFF
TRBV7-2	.	CASSRQLQTVQYF
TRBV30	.	CAWSRQAPYEQYF
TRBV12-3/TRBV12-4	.	CASSSGDGNTIYF
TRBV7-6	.	CASSPDGVRPQHF
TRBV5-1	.	CASSHQTSSYEQYF
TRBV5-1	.	CASSLAAGGDYGYTF
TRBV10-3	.	CAIKTPRKLANRISTDTQYF
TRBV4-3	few	CASSQDRGGSYEQYF
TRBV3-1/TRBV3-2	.	CASSQSDRANYGYTF
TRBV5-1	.	CASSYRGENTEAFF
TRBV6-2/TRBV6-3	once	CASSPSTGGYTF
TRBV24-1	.	CATSGDRESDTQYF
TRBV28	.	CASVASVRTGTTEAFF
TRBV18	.	CASSPSSTEAFF
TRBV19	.	CASSPGQGQKLFF
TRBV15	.	CATSNRKEQGSSEKLFF
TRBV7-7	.	CASSRKGAGPTGELFF
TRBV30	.	CAWSGDPGSNQPQHF
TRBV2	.	CASRRGQGIGEKLFF
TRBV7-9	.	CASSLALGQDSSYNSPLHF
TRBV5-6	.	CASRPDGDYGYTF
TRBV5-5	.	CASSSGQAQETQYF
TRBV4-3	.	CASSQSWGGYTEAFF
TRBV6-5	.	CASSYAPALNYNEQFF
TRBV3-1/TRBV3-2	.	CASSQGTGTGNTIYF
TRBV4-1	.	CASSPLAANTGELFF
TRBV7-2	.	CASSPSRDRGLQPQHF
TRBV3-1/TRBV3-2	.	CASSPRRDTEAFF
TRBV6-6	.	CASSPPQVGNEGTEAFF
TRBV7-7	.	CASSPGVGVGANVLTF
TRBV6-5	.	CASQEQANYGYTF
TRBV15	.	CATSSGTGAYYGYTF
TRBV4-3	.	CASSQGGSGRLGSPLHF
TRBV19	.	CASTYATGMGSPLHF
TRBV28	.	CASTHPPRLVEAFF
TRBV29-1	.	CSVSRGSSYEQYF
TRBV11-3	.	CASSLGGQGWNEQFF
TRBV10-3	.	CAISDLRSQGPETQYF
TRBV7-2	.	CASSSTRQHTEAFF